One sample yielded the 28 T cell receptor beta chains listed below, sequenced in a study of cytomegalovirus exposure and HLA in healthy donors. Amplification used 60 Vbeta primers and 13 Jbeta primers. Using immunoSEQ multiplex PCR, the repertoire was profiled, and TCRdb retains in-frame clones only, with some absent. The table shows 130,000 or so clones, with roughly 82% occurring only once. The sequencing input was PBMCs. The origin of the receptors is a woman between 18 and 29 years old in good health and CMV-seropositive.

This clone showed up just a few times. J is TRBJ1-2 and V is TRBV6-5; tentative D call: TRBD1 (5 bases). The V gene's germline CDR1 is MNHEY and CDR2 SVGAGI. The length of the CDR3 is 15 residues. V lost 5 bases, J lost 5 bases, and 18 bases lay in between. The CDR3 coding sequence is TGTGCCAGCAGTCTCCTAGCGGGGGGAGGATATGGCTACACCTTC. This gives the protein CASSLLAGGGYGYTF.

This chain connects TRBV5-1 to TRBJ2-1; no clear D. Trimming shortened V by 4 bases and J by 3 bases, and 14 bases separated the two germline ends. The CDR3 loop spans 15 amino acids. The germline gives CDR1 SGHRS, CDR2 YFSETQ. The chain's CDR3 is CASSTTSTFYNEQFF. CDR3 DNA: TGCGCCAGCAGCACAACCTCGACTTTCTACAATGAGCAGTTCTTC.

The J gene is TRBJ2-2, the V gene TRBV6-5, with D perhaps TRBD2 (6 bases). With 6 bases removed from V and 0 bases from J, the gap between germline ends came to 11 bases. This CDR3 region has 15 residues. CDR1 MNHEY and CDR2 SVGAGI come from the germline V gene. The chain's CDR3 is CASSLAETNTGELFF. Written as DNA, the CDR3 is TGTGCCAGCAGCTTAGCGGAAACGAACACCGGGGAGCTGTTTTTT.

The rearrangement joins TRBV28 to TRBJ1-5, with 12 bases fitting TRBD1. The CDR3 runs to 17 residues. Unmatched junction bases numbered 6, after V lost 5 bases and J lost 1 base. Germline CDR1 MDHEN, CDR2 SYDVKM. This CDR3 is CASSPGTGGGSNQPQHF. CDR3 nucleotide sequence: TGTGCCAGCAGTCCGGGGACAGGGGGCGGCAGCAATCAGCCCCAGCATTTT.

J is TRBJ2-2 and V is TRBV7-3; the D gene is possibly TRBD2 (5 bases). This CDR3 region has 13 residues. CDR1 SGHTA and CDR2 FQGTGA come from the germline V gene. Trimming cost V 11 bases and J 5 bases, with 15 bases left between them. The DNA of the CDR3 is TGTGCCTCGAGGGCAGGTAGAACCGGGGAGCTGTTTTTT. Its protein is CASRAGRTGELFF.

With regard to this clone: Other DNA sequences in the sample encode the same CDR3. The V gene is TRBV14, the J gene TRBJ2-7, with 7 nucleotides matching TRBD1. CDR3 length equals 14 residues. Unmatched junction bases numbered 4, after V lost 4 bases and J lost 1 base. Germline V gene sequence: CDR1 SGHDN, CDR2 FVKESK. This CDR3 reads CASSPGGQSYEQYF. The CDR3 region has the DNA TGTGCCAGCAGCCCTGGGGGACAGTCCTACGAGCAGTACTTC.

The chain combines TRBV6-6 with TRBJ1-5; TRBD1 matches 7 bases. J was trimmed by 6 bases and V by 6 bases; bases with no gene match: 8. Per the germline V gene, CDR1 is MNHNY and CDR2 is SVGAGI (reference sequence). CDR3 size: 14 residues. DNA of the CDR3: TGTGCCAGCAGCATAGACAGGGCCGCTCAGCCCCAGCATTTT. It encodes CASSIDRAAQPQHF.

This clone has just a few counts. The chain joins TRBV25-1 to TRBJ2-7; D is perhaps TRBD1 (6 bases). The CDR3 totals 13 residues. V lost 4 bases, J lost 4 bases, and 11 bases lay in between. From germline, CDR1 is MGHDK and CDR2 SYGVNS. CDR3 in DNA: TGTGCCAGCAGTGGTTGGGGGCCGTACGAGCAGTACTTC. Amino acid sequence: CASSGWGPYEQYF.

The chain uses TRBV4-1 and TRBJ2-1; D possibly corresponds to TRBD1 (5 bases). The germline V gene has CDR1 MGHRA and CDR2 YSYEKL. Trimming removed 3 bases from V and 5 bases from J, with 17 bases in between. The CDR3 has 16 residues. CDR3 loop: CASSQGSTVLNNEQFF. The CDR3, as DNA: TGCGCCAGCAGCCAGGGCTCGACAGTGCTGAACAATGAGCAGTTCTTC.

This clone was recorded only once. The chain has TRBV10-1 and TRBJ1-6; the D is unclear. V dropped 3 bases and J dropped 8 bases, with 11 bases sitting between them. Per the germline V gene, CDR1 is WNHNN and CDR2 is SYGVQD (reference sequence). CDR3 length equals 14 residues. The CDR3 region is CASSEDPTYSPLHF. The CDR3 DNA reads TGCGCCAGCAGTGAAGACCCGACTTATTCACCCCTCCACTTT.

The V and J genes are TRBV29-1 and TRBJ1-3; a possible D gene is TRBD1 (5 bases). The CDR3 loop spans 13 amino acids. The V end was cut by 6 bases, the J end by 0 bases, with 9 bases between. The germline CDR1 and CDR2 sequences are SQVTM and ANQGSEA. CDR3 bases: TGCAGCGTCAGGGTCGGCTCTGGAAACACCATATATTTT. It yields the protein CSVRVGSGNTIYF.

The chain is built from TRBV9 and TRBJ1-1; D is unresolved. V lost 4 bases and J lost 3, with 13 bases in between. CDR3 length: 14 residues. Germline lookup yields CDR1 SGDLS and CDR2 YYNGEE. The CDR3 loop reads CASSTFLEDTEAFF. CDR3 in DNA: TGTGCCAGCAGCACTTTTCTTGAGGACACTGAAGCTTTCTTT. The full variable domain, completed using reference TRBV9 and TRBJ1-1, is DSGVTQTPKHLITATGQRVTLRCSPRSGDLSVYWYQQSLDQGLQFLIQYYNGEERAKGNILERFSAQQFPDLHSELNLSSLELGDSALYFCASSTFLEDTEAFFGQGTRLTVV.

This clone was seen only a few times. J is TRBJ2-1 and V is TRBV25-1; 8 nucleotides agree with TRBD1. V dropped 4 bases and J dropped 5; count of bases not matched to a gene: 7. CDR3 length: 15 amino acids. The germline V gene has CDR1 MGHDK and CDR2 SYGVNS. The CDR3 protein is CASSATGGTHNEQFF. The CDR3, as DNA: TGTGCCAGCAGTGCTACAGGGGGTACCCACAATGAGCAGTTCTTC.

The CDR3 protein is CASSSLWDRGPRTEAFF. The CDR3 DNA reads as TGTGCCAGCAGCTCCCTTTGGGACAGGGGGCCTCGCACTGAAGCTTTCTTT. The chain employs TRBV21-1 and TRBJ1-1; TRBD1 reflects the table's D call only, with no check against the DNA. TRBV21-1 is labeled a pseudogene. The CDR3 length is 17 residues.

The V gene is TRBV30, the J gene TRBJ1-3, with D unresolved. From germline, CDR1 is GTSNPN and CDR2 SVGIG (reference sequence). V lost 5 bases, J lost 0 bases, and 8 bases lay in between. The CDR3 contains 13 residues. CDR3 residues: CAWRQNSGNTIYF. The CDR3 bases are TGTGCCTGGCGCCAGAACTCTGGAAACACCATATATTTT.

This rearrangement joins TRBV7-3 to TRBJ2-1; D remains ambiguous. This CDR3 has 17 amino acids. Germline CDR1 SGHTA, CDR2 FQGTGA. Trimming stripped 5 bases from V and 5 bases from J, with 22 bases between. This CDR3 reads CASSPLPYNLLNNEQFF. CDR3 bases: TGTGCCAGCAGCCCCCTTCCCTACAACCTACTAAACAATGAGCAGTTCTTC.

The V and J genes are TRBV6-6 and TRBJ2-5; 7 bases match TRBD1. The CDR3 extends over 13 amino acids. Trimming cost V 2 bases and J 5 bases; bases outside gene matches: 2. The germline V gene has CDR1 MNHNY and CDR2 SVGAGI (reference sequence). In DNA, the CDR3 is TGTGCCAGCAGTTACGAGGGGGCGGAGACCCAGTACTTC. This encodes CASSYEGAETQYF.

V and J are TRBV5-4 and TRBJ2-5; a weak D match, TRBD1 (7 bases). Germline values: CDR1 SGHNT, CDR2 YYREEE (reference sequence). Trimming took 5 bases from V and 2 from J, leaving 13 bases between them. CDR3 length: 14 residues. For the CDR3, the DNA is TGTGCCAGCAGGGAGGGACAGCCACAAGAGACCCAGTACTTC. This sequence encodes CASREGQPQETQYF.

This chain links TRBV5-4 with TRBJ2-3; 7 bases agree with TRBD2. In germline, CDR1 is SGHNT, CDR2 YYREEE (reference sequence). The V and J ends lost 4 bases and 3 bases, in that order; junction bases with no gene match: 5. The CDR3 totals 14 residues. The chain's CDR3 is CASSLSGATDTQYF. The CDR3 coding sequence is TGTGCCAGCAGCCTAAGCGGGGCGACAGATACGCAGTATTTT.

This sequence joins TRBV10-1 and TRBJ1-1, with 7 bases identical to TRBD1. The CDR3 consists of 13 residues. V shed 6 bases and J 4 bases; nucleotides not matched to a gene: 5. CDR1 and CDR2 from the germline V gene are WNHNN and SYGVQD (reference sequence). This chain's CDR3 is CASRETGLTEAFF. The CDR3, as DNA: TGCGCCAGCAGGGAGACAGGGCTCACTGAAGCTTTCTTT.

The V and J genes are TRBV7-9 and TRBJ2-5; a weak D match, TRBD2 (6 bases). Trimming removed 8 bases from V and 4 bases from J, with 17 bases in between. The length of the CDR3 is 14 residues. Germline V gives CDR1 SEHNR, CDR2 FQNEAQ (reference sequence). CDR3 region: CASLPTGVIETQYF. CDR3 sequence (DNA): TGTGCCAGCTTGCCTACGGGGGTGATAGAGACCCAGTACTTC. Together with reference TRBV7-9 and TRBJ2-5, the CDR3 gives the full variable domain: DTGVSQNPRHKITKRGQNVTFRCDPISEHNRLYWYRQTLGQGPEFLTYFQNEAQLEKSRLLSDRFSAERPKGSFSTLEIQRTEQGDSAMYLCASLPTGVIETQYFGPGTRLLVL.

The rearrangement links TRBV11-3 to TRBJ2-7, with D maybe TRBD2 (5 bases). V shed 5 bases and J shed 6 bases, with 8 bases lying between them. The CDR3 length is 11 residues. CDR1 and CDR2 from the germline V gene are SGHNT and YENEEA. The CDR3 here is CASSREGEQYF. The CDR3 bases are TGTGCCAGCAGCCGAGAGGGCGAGCAGTACTTC.

This chain uses TRBV5-6 with TRBJ1-6; 9 nucleotides align to TRBD1. The V and J ends lost 4 bases and 8 bases, in that order; junction bases with no gene match: 13. The CDR3 covers 17 residues. Germline loops: CDR1 SGHDT, CDR2 YYEEEE. Here the CDR3 reads CASSLIPGTGSHSPLHF. Here the CDR3 DNA reads TGTGCCAGCAGCCTAATCCCCGGGACAGGGTCCCATTCACCCCTCCACTTT. Full variable domain (rest looked up from reference TRBV5-6 and TRBJ1-6): DAGVTQSPTHLIKTRGQQVTLRCSPKSGHDTVSWYQQALGQGPQFIFQYYEEEERQRGNFPDRFSGHQFPNYSSELNVNALLLGDSALYLCASSLIPGTGSHSPLHFGNGTRLTVT.

The rearrangement uses TRBV29-1 and TRBJ2-5; tentative D call: TRBD1 (5 bases). Trimming removed 5 bases from V and 1 base from J, with 11 bases in between. The CDR3 loop spans 13 amino acids. CDR1 and CDR2 from the germline V gene are SQVTM and ANQGSEA. This CDR3 reads CSVQRQIQETQYF. The CDR3, as DNA: TGCAGCGTTCAAAGACAGATCCAAGAGACCCAGTACTTC.

J is TRBJ1-2 and V is TRBV19, with 11 bases identical to TRBD1. This CDR3 is 15 amino acids long. J gave up 4 bases and V 6 bases, and 7 bases lay outside the gene matches. The germline CDR1 and CDR2 sequences are LNHDA and SQIVND (reference sequence). CDR3 amino acids: CASRAPGQGVYGYTF. The CDR3 DNA sequence: TGTGCCAGTAGAGCCCCGGGACAGGGGGTCTATGGCTACACCTTC.

This chain's CDR3 is CASSEVLWTGGGTGELFF. CDR3 nucleotides: TGTGCCAGCAGTGAGGTGCTTTGGACGGGGGGTGGCACCGGGGAGCTGTTTTTT. The genes are TRBV6-1 and TRBJ2-2, with TRBD2 identical over 7 bases. The CDR3 is made up of 18 amino acids. The V gene end was trimmed by 3 bases and the J gene end by 4 bases; junction bases not matched to a gene: 14. Per germline, CDR1 MNHNS and CDR2 SASEGT.

V and J are TRBV15 and TRBJ2-1, with no clear D. Germline V gives CDR1 LNHNV, CDR2 YYDKDF (reference sequence). With 5 bases removed from V and 6 bases from J, the gap between germline ends came to 11 bases. The CDR3 has 13 residues. The CDR3 protein is CATSRRDGNEQFF. CDR3 DNA: TGTGCCACCAGCCGTAGAGATGGCAATGAGCAGTTCTTC.

The rearrangement links TRBV7-2 to TRBJ2-3, with 10 bases that match TRBD2. The CDR3 consists of 16 residues. CDR1 is SGHTA and CDR2 is FQGNSA in the germline V gene. J gave up 4 bases and V 0 bases, and 4 bases lay outside the gene matches. The CDR3 DNA is TGTGCCAGCAGCTTAGCGCGAGCGGGGGGGGCAGATACGCAGTATTTT. Protein product: CASSLARAGGADTQYF.